This TCR beta chain is drawn from a study of cytomegalovirus exposure and HLA in healthy donors. The PCR was carried out with 60 Vbeta primers and 13 Jbeta primers. TCRdb keeps only in-frame clones here, not all; method: immunoSEQ multiplex PCR. In total, the table holds approximately 79,000 clones. CDR1 and CDR2 (germline): SGHKS, YYEKEE (reference sequence). CDR3 length: 16 residues. Trimming cost V 3 bases and J 5 bases; bases outside gene matches: 12. The sequenced sample consisted of PBMCs. The genes are TRBV5-5 and TRBJ1-2, with 8 bases fitting TRBD1. The receptor comes from a middle-aged man in good health and CMV-seronegative. The CDR3 DNA sequence: TGTGCCAGCAGCTCACATCCGGACAGGGTGGGGTATGGCTACACCTTC. Protein sequence: CASSSHPDRVGYGYTF. Based on the CDR3 plus reference TRBV5-5 and TRBJ1-2, the full variable domain is DAGVTQSPTHLIKTRGQQVTLRCSPISGHKSVSWYQQVLGQGPQFIFQYYEKEERGRGNFPDRFSARQFPNYSSELNVNALLLGDSALYLCASSSHPDRVGYGYTFGSGTRLTVV.